The next 28 T cell receptor beta chains were all read from a single sample in a study of vaccination and CD4 T cells after COVID-19. Sequencing of cultured CD4+ T cell DNA used the Oncomine TCR Beta short-read assay. Via MiXCR, TCRdb re-called the PCR reads, giving one row per CDR3 protein. The table has about 18,000 distinct CDR3 sequences, 55% to 70% seen once. As for treatment: approximately 10-day PBMC culture with coronavirus spike peptide pools or control peptides (ViraFEST assay). Their cognate antigens are unknown. The sequences come from CD4+ T cells from blood, cultured in vitro, collected after SARS-CoV-2 vaccination. These receptors all come from a human donor who had recovered from COVID-19.

This chain uses TRBV5-4 with TRBJ2-7, with 9 bases fitting TRBD2. Germline CDR1 and CDR2: SGHNT and YYREEE (reference sequence). The CDR3 consists of 14 residues. V shed 4 bases, J shed 3 bases, and the junction held 5 bases outside the gene matches. The CDR3 nucleotides read TGTGCCAGCAGCCCGGGACTAGCCGGCTACGAGCAGTACTTC. This encodes CASSPGLAGYEQYF.

This chain uses TRBV12-3 or TRBV12-4 with TRBJ2-5; 10 bases map to TRBD1. This CDR3 has 15 amino acids. V shed 6 bases, J shed 4 bases, and the junction held 8 bases outside the gene matches. The CDR3 region has the DNA TGTGCCAGCAGACCTGGACAGGGGGTCACAGAGACCCAGTACTTC. Protein sequence: CASRPGQGVTETQYF.

The chain joins TRBV20-1 to TRBJ1-4; weak D call: TRBD1 (6 bases). The CDR3 runs to 13 residues. V lost 5 bases, J lost 8 bases, and 15 bases lay in between. The germline V gene encodes CDR1 DFQATT and CDR2 SNEGSKA (reference sequence). Written as DNA, the CDR3 is TGCAGTGCTTTACAGGGAGTTCGCGAAAAACTGTTTTTT. Translation gives CSALQGVREKLFF.

The chain is built from TRBV6-2 or TRBV6-3 and TRBJ2-1; D gene ambiguous. The V gene's germline CDR1 is MNHEY and CDR2 SVGEGT. CDR3 length: 14 residues. V lost 4 bases, J lost 10 bases, and 17 bases lay in between. The chain's CDR3 is CASSLPGRFGEQFF. CDR3 DNA sequence: TGTGCCAGCAGTTTGCCCGGCCGATTTGGAGAGCAGTTCTTC.

V usage is TRBV27 and J usage is TRBJ2-3; possible D gene TRBD2, 6 bases. The CDR3 runs 15 residues. Trimming pared 2 bases from V and 2 bases from J, leaving 11 bases between. Germline CDR1 reads MNHEY; CDR2 reads SMNVEV (reference sequence). The CDR3 nucleotides read TGTGCCAGCAGTTTAGACGGGAGCAACACAGATACGCAGTATTTT. This translates into CASSLDGSNTDTQYF.

The chain is built from TRBV6-5 and TRBJ1-5; a weak D match, TRBD1 (5 bases). Between the trimmed V and J ends, which lost 4 bases and 9 bases, there was a span of 13 bases. The germline V gene has CDR1 MNHEY and CDR2 SVGAGI. CDR3 length equals 13 residues. This chain's CDR3 is CASSSGVQGPQHF. The CDR3 coding sequence is TGTGCCAGCAGTTCGGGGGTCCAAGGGCCCCAGCATTTT.

The V and J genes are TRBV7-8 and TRBJ1-2; 7 nucleotides agree with TRBD1. Germline V lookup: CDR1 SGHVS, CDR2 FQNEAQ. V shed 5 bases, J shed 4 bases, and the junction held 10 bases outside the gene matches. The CDR3 runs 15 residues. In DNA, the CDR3 is TGTGCCAGCAGCGGAGGACAGGAGGATTCCTATGGCTACACCTTC. It specifies CASSGGQEDSYGYTF.

The sample holds a few counts of this clonotype. The chain couples TRBV12-3 or TRBV12-4 to TRBJ1-5; D is ambiguous. Trimming stripped 6 bases from V and 0 bases from J, with 6 bases between. CDR3 length equals 13 residues. In DNA, the CDR3 is TGTGCCAGCAGGCCGAGTAGCAATCAGCCCCAGCATTTT. Its translation is CASRPSSNQPQHF.

This clonotype was seen a few times. The J gene is TRBJ1-5, the V gene TRBV20-1; tentative D call: TRBD1 (6 bases). CDR1 is DFQATT, CDR2 SNEGSKA, per germline (reference sequence). The CDR3 consists of 16 residues. The V gene lost 1 base and the J gene lost 2 bases, with 15 bases spanning the gap. CDR3 sequence reads: CSARVGGPGGNQPQHF. The CDR3 nucleotides are TGCAGTGCTAGAGTTGGGGGGCCTGGGGGCAATCAGCCCCAGCATTTT.

The chain couples TRBV12-3 or TRBV12-4 to TRBJ2-7; tentatively, D is TRBD2 (6 bases). Trimming pared 0 bases from V and 4 bases from J, leaving 16 bases between. CDR3 length equals 16 residues. CDR3 in DNA: TGTGCCAGCAGTTTAGCGGGACTGCACTTCGGGTACGAGCAGTACTTC. It encodes CASSLAGLHFGYEQYF.

The chain employs TRBV15 and TRBJ2-7, with D perhaps matching TRBD2 (6 bases). V lost 1 base to trimming and J lost 2 bases, with 9 bases between them. The CDR3 runs 14 residues. The V gene's germline CDR1 is LNHNV and CDR2 YYDKDF (reference sequence). CDR3 protein: CATSRGGGAYEQYF. The DNA for the CDR3 is TGTGCCACCAGCAGAGGGGGAGGCGCCTACGAGCAGTACTTC.

The chain is built from TRBV19 and TRBJ2-5, with 10 bases identical to TRBD2. Trimming removed 3 bases from V and 5 bases from J; junction bases left unmatched: 9. In germline, CDR1 is LNHDA, CDR2 SQIVND (reference sequence). The CDR3 totals 16 residues. CDR3 nucleotide sequence: TGTGCCAGTAGTATTCGGCTAGCGGGAGCACACGAGACCCAGTACTTC. Protein product: CASSIRLAGAHETQYF.

About this clonotype itself: This sequence may be a read error, since a much larger clone differs from it by one base. The chain recombines TRBV6-2 or TRBV6-3 with TRBJ1-2; 7 bases are shared with TRBD1. The length of the CDR3 is 13 residues. Germline V gene data show CDR1 as MNHEY and CDR2 as SVGEGT. Trimming took 6 bases from V and 7 from J; bases not matched to a gene: 8. CDR3 sequence: CASSSTGMGGYTF. CDR3 nucleotides: TGTGCCAGCAGCTCGACAGGGATGGGTGGCTACACCTTC.

The chain links TRBV5-4 to TRBJ2-3; D gene uncertain. CDR3 length equals 15 residues. Trimming stripped 2 bases from V and 5 bases from J, with 15 bases between. Germline CDR1 and CDR2: SGHNT and YYREEE (reference sequence). Written as DNA, the CDR3 is TGTGCCAGCAGCTTAGGTATCGATGTTTTAGATACGCAGTATTTT. This sequence encodes CASSLGIDVLDTQYF.

The chain combines TRBV2 with TRBJ2-2; 8 bases align to TRBD1. This CDR3 spans 15 amino acids. Germline V gives CDR1 SNHLY, CDR2 FYNNEI. Germline trimming cut 6 bases from V and 3 bases from J; bases unmatched to any gene: 6. Here the CDR3 DNA reads TGTGCCAGCAGCAAGGACAGGGTGGACACCGGGGAGCTGTTTTTT. Translating gives CASSKDRVDTGELFF.

This clonotype was detected only a few times. The chain is built from TRBV30 and TRBJ2-3; possibly TRBD1 for D (6 bases). The germline V gene has CDR1 GTSNPN and CDR2 SVGIG (reference sequence). The length of the CDR3 is 14 residues. V was trimmed by 1 base and J by 1 base, leaving 9 bases between them. In DNA, the CDR3 is TGTGCCTGGAGTGGCAGGGGTGGCACAGATACGCAGTATTTT. Its protein is CAWSGRGGTDTQYF.

This clonotype was observed a handful of times. This chain uses TRBV6-5 with TRBJ1-5, with D hard to call. Per germline, CDR1 MNHEY and CDR2 SVGAGI. CDR3 length equals 16 residues. V was clipped by 0 bases and J by 6 bases, with 15 bases between them. The CDR3 is CASSYSGPPPGQPQHF. The CDR3 nucleotides read TGTGCCAGCAGTTACTCTGGGCCTCCCCCCGGTCAGCCCCAGCATTTT.

This clonotype was observed a handful of times. The chain uses TRBV10-3 and TRBJ1-1; D unclear. Germline V gene sequence: CDR1 ENHRY, CDR2 SYGVKD. The V gene lost 6 bases and the J gene lost 3 bases, with 17 bases spanning the gap. The CDR3 sequence is 15 residues long. DNA of the CDR3: TGTGCCATCAGCGAGAGTACGGTGAAGGACACTGAAGCTTTCTTT. Protein: CAISESTVKDTEAFF.

This clonotype is judged medium-sized (0.01 to 0.1%). The chain uses TRBV2 and TRBJ1-1; TRBD1 is a possible D gene (6 bases). CDR1 is SNHLY, CDR2 FYNNEI, per germline. The CDR3 runs 14 residues. Trimming pared 4 bases from V and 5 bases from J, leaving 14 bases between. DNA of the CDR3: TGTGCCAGCAGTGTGAGGGGGGTTTTAACTGAAGCTTTCTTT. It specifies CASSVRGVLTEAFF. The full variable domain, completed using reference TRBV2 and TRBJ1-1, is EPEVTQTPSHQVTQMGQEVILRCVPISNHLYFYWYRQILGQKVEFLVSFYNNEISEKSEIFDDQFSVERPDGSNFTLKIRSTKLEDSAMYFCASSVRGVLTEAFFGQGTRLTVV.

The CDR3 loop is CASRADRGQTPLHF. The CDR3 DNA reads TGTGCCAGCAGGGCCGACAGGGGCCAAACACCCCTCCACTTT. The chain uses TRBV2 and TRBJ1-6, with 8 bases matching TRBD1. Unmatched junction bases numbered 9, after V lost 6 bases and J lost 11 bases. This CDR3 is 14 amino acids long. The germline gives CDR1 SNHLY, CDR2 FYNNEI.

This clonotype appeared a few times. This chain joins TRBV6-5 and TRBJ1-1, with no clear D. This CDR3 is built from 15 residues. Trimming shortened V by 6 bases and J by 6 bases, and 20 bases separated the two germline ends. Per the germline V gene, CDR1 is MNHEY and CDR2 is SVGAGI. For the CDR3, the DNA is TGTGCCAGCAGATACGACAACGCGGGTGGAGCTGAAGCTTTCTTT. Translating gives CASRYDNAGGAEAFF.

V gene TRBV6-1 combines with J gene TRBJ1-4; 9 positions agree with TRBD1. Germline loops: CDR1 MNHNS, CDR2 SASEGT. J gave up 8 bases and V 6 bases, and 13 bases lay outside the gene matches. This CDR3 contains 16 residues. CDR3 sequence (DNA): TGTGCCAGCAGGGGACGACTGGACAGGGGAGACGAAAAACTGTTTTTT. Residues: CASRGRLDRGDEKLFF.

The genes are TRBV7-9 and TRBJ1-1, with a weak D call TRBD1 (5 bases). The CDR3 has 17 residues. Germline CDR1 reads SEHNR; CDR2 reads FQNEAQ (reference sequence). Trimming took off 5 bases at V and 1 base at J, with 20 bases between the two ends. The CDR3 loop reads CASSPVRNQRGNTEAFF. CDR3 in DNA: TGTGCCAGCAGCCCCGTGAGGAACCAGAGGGGGAACACTGAAGCTTTCTTT.

J is TRBJ1-1 and V is TRBV12-3 or TRBV12-4; tentatively, D is TRBD1 (5 bases). This CDR3 spans 14 amino acids. The V and J ends lost 0 bases and 4 bases respectively, with 9 bases between them. The CDR3 protein is CASSLAGPATEAFF. The CDR3 DNA reads TGTGCCAGCAGTTTAGCGGGGCCCGCCACTGAAGCTTTCTTT.

The chain carries TRBV12-3 or TRBV12-4 and TRBJ2-7; D gene unclear. Trimming removed 4 bases from V and 3 bases from J, with 7 bases in between. This CDR3 has 12 amino acids. The DNA of the CDR3 is TGTGCCAGCAGTTCAGATCACTACGAGCAGTACTTC. It is translated as CASSSDHYEQYF.

V is TRBV19 and J is TRBJ1-5, with D tentatively TRBD1 (5 bases). CDR1 is LNHDA and CDR2 is SQIVND in the germline V gene (reference sequence). V lost 3 bases and J 3 bases, leaving 12 bases between the germline ends. The CDR3 runs to 15 residues. In DNA form, the CDR3 reads TGTGCCAGTAGTATCCGGGGCACCCACAATCAGCCCCAGCATTTT. As protein: CASSIRGTHNQPQHF.

The chain links TRBV12-3 or TRBV12-4 to TRBJ2-3, with 13 positions matching TRBD2. This CDR3 contains 17 residues. The junction had 8 bases not matched to a gene; V was cut back by 6 bases and J by 2 bases. The CDR3 region has the DNA TGTGCCAGCAGCCGAGGACTAGCGGGAGAGTTCACAGATACGCAGTATTTT. Protein product: CASSRGLAGEFTDTQYF.

The gene calls are TRBV28 and TRBJ1-2; D not certain. V was shortened by 4 bases and J by 4 bases, with 16 bases between the two germline ends. The CDR3 totals 15 residues. CDR1 and CDR2 (germline): MDHEN, SYDVKM. CDR3 protein: CASSSPPVGTYGYTF. The CDR3 nucleotides read TGTGCCAGCAGTTCCCCCCCGGTGGGTACCTATGGCTACACCTTC.